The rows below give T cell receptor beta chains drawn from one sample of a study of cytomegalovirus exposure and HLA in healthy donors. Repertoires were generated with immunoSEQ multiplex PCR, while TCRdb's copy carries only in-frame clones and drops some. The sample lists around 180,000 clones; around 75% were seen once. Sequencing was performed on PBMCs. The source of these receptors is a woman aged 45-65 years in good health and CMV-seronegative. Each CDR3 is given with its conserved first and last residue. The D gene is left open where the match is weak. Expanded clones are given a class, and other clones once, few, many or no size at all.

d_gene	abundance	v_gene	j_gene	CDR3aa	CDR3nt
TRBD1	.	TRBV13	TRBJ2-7	CASSIRQGPTSYEQYF	TGTGCCAGCAGCATACGACAGGGGCCGACCTCCTACGAGCAGTACTTC
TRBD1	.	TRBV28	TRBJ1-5	CASRGQSYQPQHF	TGTGCCAGCAGGGGACAGTCCTATCAGCCCCAGCATTTT
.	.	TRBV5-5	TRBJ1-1	CASSPGEWGTEAFF	TGTGCCAGCAGCCCCGGGGAATGGGGAACTGAAGCTTTCTTT
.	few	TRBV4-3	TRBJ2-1	CASSQDIDQASEDYNEQFF	TGCGCCAGCAGCCAAGATATAGATCAGGCTAGCGAAGACTACAATGAGCAGTTCTTC
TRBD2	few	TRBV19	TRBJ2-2	CASSRRLAGRTGELFF	TGTGCCAGTAGTAGGCGACTAGCGGGACGCACCGGGGAGCTGTTTTTT
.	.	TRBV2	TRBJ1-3	CASQKQEASGNTIYF	TGTGCCAGCCAGAAACAGGAAGCCTCTGGAAACACCATATATTTT
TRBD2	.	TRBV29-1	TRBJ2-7	CSVEVLGRAGLEQYF	TGCAGCGTTGAAGTTCTAGGGCGAGCGGGGCTCGAGCAGTACTTC
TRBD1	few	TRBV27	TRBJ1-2	CASSYGQGGGYGYTF	TGTGCCAGCAGTTACGGACAGGGGGGTGGCTATGGCTACACCTTC
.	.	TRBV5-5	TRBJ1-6	CASSFPRGTTNSPLHF	TGTGCCAGCAGCTTTCCTCGAGGGACTACTAATTCACCCCTCCACTTT
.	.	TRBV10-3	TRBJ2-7	CAIKGRASSYEQYF	TGTGCCATCAAGGGCAGGGCCTCTTCCTACGAGCAGTACTTC
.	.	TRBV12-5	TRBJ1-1	CASGDSQNTEAFF	TGTGCTAGTGGGGACAGTCAGAACACTGAAGCTTTCTTT
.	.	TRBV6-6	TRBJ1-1	CASSYQGMNTEAFF	TGTGCCAGCAGTTATCAGGGGATGAACACTGAAGCTTTCTTT
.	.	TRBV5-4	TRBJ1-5	CASSYTTGVVNQPQHF	TGTGCCAGCAGTTATACTACAGGTGTAGTAAATCAGCCCCAGCATTTT
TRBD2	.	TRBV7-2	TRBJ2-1	CASIEGRGNYNEQFF	TGTGCCAGCATCGAAGGGCGGGGGAACTACAATGAGCAGTTCTTC
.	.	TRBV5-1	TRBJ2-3	CASSWTTSTDTQYF	TGCGCCAGCAGCTGGACAACCAGCACAGATACGCAGTATTTT
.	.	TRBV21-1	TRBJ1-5	CASSKGTKQGSNQPQHF	TGTGCCAGCAGCAAAGGGACTAAACAGGGGAGCAATCAGCCCCAGCATTTT
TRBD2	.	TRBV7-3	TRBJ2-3	CASSALAGGPDTQYF	TGTGCCAGCAGCGCTCTAGCGGGAGGGCCTGATACGCAGTATTTT
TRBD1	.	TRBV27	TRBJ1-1	CASSFPRDRSYSGAFF	TGTGCCAGCAGTTTCCCCCGGGACAGATCCTACTCGGGAGCTTTCTTT
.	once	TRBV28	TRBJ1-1	CASSFPRENTEAFF	TGTGCCAGCAGTTTCCCCCGAGAGAACACTGAAGCTTTCTTT
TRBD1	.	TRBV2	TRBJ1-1	CASSRTGEGEAFF	TGTGCCAGCAGCCGGACAGGGGAGGGAGAAGCTTTCTTT
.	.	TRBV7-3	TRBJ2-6	CASSLWGSGDVLTF	TGTGCCAGCAGCCTATGGGGCTCCGGAGACGTCCTGACTTTC
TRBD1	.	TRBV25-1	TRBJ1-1	CASSGTGEVGRNTEAFF	TGTGCCAGCAGTGGGACAGGGGAAGTCGGTAGGAACACTGAAGCTTTCTTT
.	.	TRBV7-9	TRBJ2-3	CASSLEEGVTDTQYF	TGTGCCAGCAGCTTAGAGGAGGGTGTAACAGATACGCAGTATTTT
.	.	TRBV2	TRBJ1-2	CASSGQIYGYTF	TGTGCCAGCAGTGGGCAAATTTATGGCTACACCTTC
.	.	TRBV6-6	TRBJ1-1	CASISERRDLNTEAFF	TGTGCCAGCATCTCAGAGAGGCGGGATTTGAACACTGAAGCTTTCTTT
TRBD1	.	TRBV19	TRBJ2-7	CASSSGTGSGEQYF	TGTGCCAGTAGCTCCGGGACAGGGAGCGGCGAGCAGTACTTC
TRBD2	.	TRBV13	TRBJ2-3	CASSARLADPTTDTQYF	TGTGCCAGCAGCGCAAGACTAGCGGACCCTACAACAGATACGCAGTATTTT
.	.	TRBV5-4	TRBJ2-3	CASSLPPPLTDTQYF	TGTGCCAGCAGCTTGCCCCCTCCCCTCACAGATACGCAGTATTTT
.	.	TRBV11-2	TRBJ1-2	CASSLSGGGSNGYTF	TGTGCCAGCAGCTTATCGGGAGGGGGGAGTAATGGCTACACCTTC
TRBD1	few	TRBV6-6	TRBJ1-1	CASSSQGDNKSEAFF	TGTGCCAGCAGTTCCCAGGGGGATAACAAATCTGAAGCTTTCTTT
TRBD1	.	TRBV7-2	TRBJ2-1	CASSAQGAIRNEQFF	TGTGCCAGCAGCGCACAGGGGGCTATCCGCAATGAGCAGTTCTTC
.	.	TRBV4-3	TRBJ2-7	CASSPNHLYEQYF	TGCGCCAGCAGCCCCAACCACTTATACGAGCAGTACTTC
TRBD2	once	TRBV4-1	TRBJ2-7	CASSQEPPSGITLSYEQYF	TGCGCCAGCAGCCAAGAACCCCCTAGCGGGATAACGCTCTCCTACGAGCAGTACTTC
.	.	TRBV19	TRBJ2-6	CASSIATGVGGANVLTF	TGTGCCAGTAGTATAGCCACAGGAGTAGGTGGGGCCAACGTCCTGACTTTC
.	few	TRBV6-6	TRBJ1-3	CASSVRTTGNTIYF	TGTGCCAGCAGTGTAAGGACAACCGGAAACACCATATATTTT
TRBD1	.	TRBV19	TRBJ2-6	CASTTTGTGANVLTF	TGTGCCAGTACCACGACAGGGACTGGGGCCAACGTCCTGACTTTC
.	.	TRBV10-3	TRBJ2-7	CAISDTRYEQYF	TGTGCCATCAGCGACACCAGGTACGAGCAGTACTTC
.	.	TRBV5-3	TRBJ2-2	CARSFVFGELFF	TGTGCCAGAAGCTTTGTATTCGGGGAGCTGTTTTTT
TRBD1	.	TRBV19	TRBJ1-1	CASKAGTGGAFF	TGTGCCAGTAAAGCCGGGACAGGGGGGGCTTTCTTT
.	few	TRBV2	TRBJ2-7	CASMFTGKPYEQYF	TGTGCCAGCATGTTTACCGGGAAACCCTACGAGCAGTACTTC
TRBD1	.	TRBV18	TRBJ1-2	CASSLSTGLDYGYTF	TGTGCCAGCTCACTATCGACAGGGTTAGACTATGGCTACACCTTC
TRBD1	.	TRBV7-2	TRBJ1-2	CASSTDRVYGYTF	TGTGCCAGCAGCACCGACAGGGTATATGGCTACACCTTC
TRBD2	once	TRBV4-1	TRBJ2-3	CASSQVGDYTDTQYF	TGCGCCAGCAGCCAAGTGGGGGACTACACAGATACGCAGTATTTT
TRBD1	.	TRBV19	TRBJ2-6	CASSMFRDRGAGANVLTF	TGTGCCAGTAGTATGTTCCGGGACAGGGGGGCTGGGGCCAACGTCCTGACTTTC
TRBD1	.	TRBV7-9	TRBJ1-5	CASSRDSGNQPQHF	TGTGCCAGCAGCCGGGACAGCGGCAATCAGCCCCAGCATTTT
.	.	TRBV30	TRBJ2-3	CAWRRPGGTDTQYF	TGTGCCTGGAGGCGGCCAGGGGGCACAGATACGCAGTATTTT
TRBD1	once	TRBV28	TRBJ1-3	CASSLYDRGQGNTIYF	TGTGCCAGCAGTTTATACGACAGGGGGCAAGGAAACACCATATATTTT